What follows are 27 T cell receptor beta chains derived from one specimen sequenced in a study of blood T cell repertoires in COVID-19. Produced via immunoSEQ multiplex PCR; TCRdb's table is partial and in-frame only. The sample includes almost 200,000 clones, around four fifths of them seen just once. Sequenced material: peripheral blood. The receptors derive from a man in his sixties with COVID-19, enrolled during active disease.

To note about this clone: No conserved phenylalanine or tryptophan is present at the end of the CDR3, so a read error is the likely explanation. The chain links TRBV7-2 to TRBJ1-1; 7 bases match TRBD1. The CDR3 runs to 13 residues. In germline, CDR1 is SGHTA, CDR2 FQGNSA. V shed 5 bases, J shed 5 bases, and the junction held 5 bases outside the gene matches. The CDR3 protein is CASSVDRETEAFL. CDR3 coding DNA: TGTGCCAGCAGCGTAGACAGGGAGACTGAAGCTTTCCTT.

This chain joins TRBV11-2 and TRBJ1-2; 9 nucleotides line up with TRBD1. After removal of 5 bases from V and 4 bases from J, the junction contained 11 bases not matched to a gene. Germline V gene sequence: CDR1 SGHAT, CDR2 FQNNGV. The CDR3 is 16 residues long. CDR3 residues: CASSPPGQGPGYGYTF. The DNA of the CDR3 is TGTGCCAGCAGCCCACCGGGACAGGGTCCCGGCTATGGCTACACCTTC.

Turning to this clone: The same CDR3 arises from other DNA sequences in this sample as well. This rearrangement joins TRBV27 to TRBJ2-1; TRBD2 matches at 12 bases. Unmatched junction bases numbered 5, after V lost 7 bases and J lost 4 bases. CDR1 and CDR2 (germline): MNHEY, SMNVEV (reference sequence). This CDR3 comprises 15 residues. The DNA for the CDR3 is TGTGCCAGCACCCCAGGACTAGCGGGATACAATGAGCAGTTCTTC. It yields the protein CASTPGLAGYNEQFF.

This clone was seen just once. The genes are TRBV6-2 or TRBV6-3 and TRBJ1-5; weak D call: TRBD1 (6 bases). From germline, CDR1 is MNHEY and CDR2 SVGEGT. V was shortened by 6 bases and J by 7 bases, with 7 bases between the two germline ends. The CDR3 consists of 11 residues. DNA for the CDR3: TGTGCCAGCAGCCAGGGGCAGCCCCAGCATTTT. Amino acids: CASSQGQPQHF.

This clone was seen just once. The V gene is TRBV5-4, the J gene TRBJ2-7, with 7 bases identical to TRBD1. This CDR3 spans 14 amino acids. Germline-derived CDR1 and CDR2 are SGHNT and YYREEE (reference sequence). Trimming took 0 bases from V and 4 from J; bases not matched to a gene: 4. CDR3 loop: CASSLDRGRYEQYF. For the CDR3, the DNA is TGTGCCAGCAGCTTGGACAGGGGCCGGTACGAGCAGTACTTC.

This chain uses TRBV28 with TRBJ2-7; D ambiguous. The CDR3 has 13 amino acids. Germline V gene lookup returns CDR1 MDHEN and CDR2 SYDVKM. Between the trimmed V and J ends, which lost 5 bases and 6 bases, there was a span of 14 bases. The CDR3 loop is CASSVPPLSEQYF. CDR3 DNA: TGTGCCAGCAGTGTACCCCCCTTGAGCGAGCAGTACTTC.

The chain recombines TRBV5-5 with TRBJ1-1; D is unclear. Germline CDR1 is SGHKS and CDR2 is YYEKEE (reference sequence). V was clipped by 3 bases and J by 1 base, with 10 bases between them. This CDR3 is built from 14 residues. The CDR3 nucleotides read TGTGCCAGCAGCTCCGACACCCCGAACACTGAAGCTTTCTTT. This translates into CASSSDTPNTEAFF. The complete variable domain, with remaining parts taken from reference TRBV5-5 and TRBJ1-1, reads DAGVTQSPTHLIKTRGQQVTLRCSPISGHKSVSWYQQVLGQGPQFIFQYYEKEERGRGNFPDRFSARQFPNYSSELNVNALLLGDSALYLCASSSDTPNTEAFFGQGTRLTVV.

The V gene is TRBV9, the J gene TRBJ2-7; D gene uncertain. The CDR3 sequence is 15 residues long. V was cut by 0 bases and J by 2 bases, with 12 bases left in between. CDR1 and CDR2 from the germline V gene are SGDLS and YYNGEE. The CDR3 DNA is TGTGCCAGCAGCGTAGCCCCCGATCTAACCTACGAGCAGTACTTC. It codes for CASSVAPDLTYEQYF.

Worth noting for this clone: Other DNA sequences in the same sample also yield this CDR3. The V gene is TRBV4-1, the J gene TRBJ1-5; 8 bases fit TRBD1. Germline CDR1 and CDR2: MGHRA and YSYEKL. V lost 2 bases and J lost 2; bases outside the gene matches: 2. The CDR3 loop spans 15 amino acids. The DNA for the CDR3 is TGCGCCAGCAGCCAATCGGGACAGGGCAATCAGCCCCAGCATTTT. This gives the protein CASSQSGQGNQPQHF.

This rearrangement joins TRBV27 to TRBJ1-2, with 7 bases matching TRBD1. V shed 4 bases, J shed 2 bases, and the junction held 7 bases outside the gene matches. The CDR3 consists of 15 residues. Looked up from germline, CDR1 is MNHEY and CDR2 is SMNVEV (reference sequence). Written as DNA, the CDR3 is TGTGCCAGCAGTTCCTCGGGACAGATGAACTATGGCTACACCTTC. It translates to CASSSSGQMNYGYTF.

The chain couples TRBV3-1 (or the pseudogene TRBV3-2) to TRBJ1-1; 9 bases match TRBD1. With V trimmed by 4 bases and J by 4 bases, 10 bases remained unmatched. CDR1 is LGHDT and CDR2 is YNNKEL in the germline V gene (reference sequence). The CDR3 is 16 residues long. CDR3 amino acids: CASSPFWTGAATEAFF. Here the CDR3 DNA reads TGTGCCAGCAGCCCCTTCTGGACAGGGGCGGCCACTGAAGCTTTCTTT.

The rearrangement links TRBV6-2 or TRBV6-3 to TRBJ1-5, with TRBD1 matching 10 bases. CDR3 size: 17 residues. J was trimmed by 7 bases and V by 0 bases; bases with no gene match: 9. Germline CDR1 reads MNHEY; CDR2 reads SVGEGT. The CDR3 protein is CASSYSGQGQPWQPQHF. In nucleotides, the CDR3 is TGTGCCAGCAGTTACTCGGGACAGGGGCAACCTTGGCAGCCCCAGCATTTT.

The chain couples TRBV4-1 to TRBJ1-5; D unresolved. Germline V CDR1 and CDR2: MGHRA, YSYEKL. V was pared by 0 bases and J by 6 bases, with 15 bases between. The length of the CDR3 is 16 residues. CDR3 nucleotides: TGCGCCAGCAGCCAAGATTGGGGAGGGAACGGTCAGCCCCAGCATTTT. It encodes CASSQDWGGNGQPQHF.

The gene calls are TRBV18 and TRBJ1-1; D gene unclear. The V end lost 6 bases, the J end lost 0 bases, and 11 bases lay between the germline ends. This CDR3 contains 14 residues. The germline CDR1 and CDR2 sequences are KGHSH and LQKENI. This chain's CDR3 is CASSRGSLNTEAFF. The CDR3 coding sequence is TGTGCCAGCTCCCGAGGGAGCCTGAACACTGAAGCTTTCTTT.

The chain combines TRBV28 with TRBJ1-3; TRBD1 aligns across 8 bases. Trimming at V came to 3 bases and at J to 0 bases, leaving 7 bases not matched to a gene. Germline loops: CDR1 MDHEN, CDR2 SYDVKM. The CDR3 sequence is 17 residues long. CDR3 protein: CASSFLGTGRSGNTIYF. The CDR3 region has the DNA TGTGCCAGCAGTTTCTTAGGGACAGGACGCTCTGGAAACACCATATATTTT. Drawing the rest from reference TRBV28 and TRBJ1-3, the complete variable domain is DVKVTQSSRYLVKRTGEKVFLECVQDMDHENMFWYRQDPGLGLRLIYFSYDVKMKEKGDIPEGYSVSREKKERFSLILESASTNQTSMYLCASSFLGTGRSGNTIYFGEGSWLTVV.

V gene TRBV7-9 combines with J gene TRBJ1-1, with a tentative D call TRBD1 (6 bases). Looked up from germline, CDR1 is SEHNR and CDR2 is FQNEAQ (reference sequence). This CDR3 comprises 17 residues. V lost 5 bases and J lost 0, with 19 bases in between. In nucleotides, the CDR3 is TGTGCCAGCAGCCCATCCACTTCAGGGGTCCTGAACACTGAAGCTTTCTTT. Encoded protein: CASSPSTSGVLNTEAFF.

The CDR3 coding sequence is TGTGCCAGCACCATAGCGGGAGCGCCAACATCGCTCAATGAGCAGTTCTTC. This encodes CASTIAGAPTSLNEQFF. This chain uses TRBV6-4 with TRBJ2-1, with 9 bases fitting TRBD2. The CDR3 covers 17 residues. Germline CDR1 MRHNA, CDR2 SNTAGT. The V and J ends lost 7 bases and 6 bases, in that order; junction bases with no gene match: 16.

This rearrangement joins TRBV5-4 to TRBJ1-1, with D perhaps matching TRBD1 (6 bases). The CDR3 has 16 residues. Germline CDR1 is SGHNT and CDR2 is YYREEE (reference sequence). V was trimmed by 0 bases and J by 1 base, leaving 13 bases between them. Here the CDR3 reads CASSLDPGGRNTEAFF. CDR3 DNA: TGTGCCAGCAGCTTGGATCCGGGGGGCCGGAACACTGAAGCTTTCTTT. Full variable domain (outside the CDR3, taken from reference TRBV5-4 and TRBJ1-1): ETGVTQSPTHLIKTRGQQVTLRCSSQSGHNTVSWYQQALGQGPQFIFQYYREEENGRGNFPPRFSGLQFPNYSSELNVNALELDDSALYLCASSLDPGGRNTEAFFGQGTRLTVV.

This chain connects TRBV7-2 to TRBJ1-4; no firm D call. Germline values: CDR1 SGHTA, CDR2 FQGNSA. Trimming took 5 bases from V and 0 from J, leaving 10 bases between them. The CDR3 runs 15 residues. CDR3 coding DNA: TGTGCCAGCAGCCCGCTAGGTGCAACTAATGAAAAACTGTTTTTT. This translates into CASSPLGATNEKLFF.

This clone showed up just once. CDR3 protein: CASSLKEPNYGYTF. In DNA form, the CDR3 reads TGCGCCAGCAGCTTAAAGGAGCCTAACTATGGCTACACCTTC. J is TRBJ1-2 and V is TRBV5-1; D uncertain. Germline V gene sequence: CDR1 SGHRS, CDR2 YFSETQ. Trimming removed 2 bases at V and 0 bases at J, with 8 bases between. CDR3 length: 14 amino acids.

The chain links TRBV28 to TRBJ1-1; the D gene is possibly TRBD1 (6 bases). The V end lost 10 bases, the J end lost 3 bases, and 15 bases lay between the germline ends. Germline V gene sequence: CDR1 MDHEN, CDR2 SYDVKM. The CDR3 has 13 residues. The CDR3 bases are TGTGCCACCAAGACAGGTCTGGACACTGAAGCTTTCTTT. Protein: CATKTGLDTEAFF.

This clone was found once. The rearrangement joins TRBV2 to TRBJ2-1, with TRBD1 matching 7 bases. Losses at the gene ends were 7 bases for V and 7 bases for J; bases not matched to a gene: 7. The CDR3 covers 13 residues. Germline V CDR1 and CDR2: SNHLY, FYNNEI. This chain's CDR3 is CASNYDRVNEQFF. The CDR3, as DNA: TGTGCCAGCAACTATGACAGGGTAAATGAGCAGTTCTTC.

The V gene is TRBV6-6, the J gene TRBJ2-7, with TRBD1 identical over 7 bases. The V and J ends lost 6 bases and 2 bases, in that order; junction bases with no gene match: 7. Per germline, CDR1 MNHNY and CDR2 SVGAGI (reference sequence). This CDR3 comprises 14 residues. As DNA, the CDR3 is TGTGCCAGCAGAGGGGACAGAGACGCCTACGAGCAGTACTTC. It is translated as CASRGDRDAYEQYF.

CDR3 protein: CASLRGGGTQETQYF. CDR3 DNA: TGCGCCAGCCTCCGAGGGGGGGGAACCCAAGAGACCCAGTACTTC. This rearrangement joins TRBV5-1 to TRBJ2-5; D is possibly TRBD2 (7 bases). Germline CDR1 SGHRS, CDR2 YFSETQ. V was clipped by 7 bases and J by 1 base, with 17 bases between them. The CDR3 loop spans 15 amino acids.

This chain links TRBV29-1 with TRBJ1-1; 8 bases line up with TRBD1. The CDR3 sequence is 14 residues long. V lost 6 bases, J lost 4 bases, and 10 bases stayed unmatched. Per germline, CDR1 SQVTM and CDR2 ANQGSEA. CDR3 amino acids: CSVAGGPMGTEAFF. The CDR3 coding sequence is TGCAGCGTCGCAGGGGGCCCAATGGGCACTGAAGCTTTCTTT.

This clone appeared once. The chain joins TRBV29-1 to TRBJ1-2; 10 nucleotides align to TRBD1. Germline V gives CDR1 SQVTM, CDR2 ANQGSEA. Unmatched junction bases numbered 9, after V lost 3 bases and J lost 8 bases. This CDR3 comprises 14 residues. CDR3 in DNA: TGCAGCGTTGATCTAACGGGACAGGGGACCGGCTACACCTTC. It yields the protein CSVDLTGQGTGYTF. The full variable domain, its missing parts supplied by reference TRBV29-1 and TRBJ1-2, is SAVISQKPSRDICQRGTSLTIQCQVDSQVTMMFWYRQQPGQSLTLIATANQGSEATYESGFVIDKFPISRPNLTFSTLTVSNMSPEDSSIYLCSVDLTGQGTGYTFGSGTRLTVV.

This clone has only a few counts. The J gene is TRBJ1-6, the V gene TRBV7-8; 7 nucleotides line up with TRBD1. Germline V lookup: CDR1 SGHVS, CDR2 FQNEAQ. The CDR3 totals 14 residues. V was clipped by 1 base and J by 10 bases; unmatched bases: 4. CDR3 loop: CASSLVGGRSPLHF. As DNA, the CDR3 is TGTGCCAGCAGCTTAGTAGGGGGCAGGTCACCCCTCCACTTT.